These 9 T cell receptor beta chains share one sample of origin, sequenced in a study of human CD8 memory T cell subsets. Sequencing libraries of TCR beta were made by UMI-labeled 5' RACE. Reanalyzing the 5' RACE reads, TCRdb keeps one entry per CDR3 protein, without DNA. The sample shows 4,200 or so distinct CDR3 sequences, and approximately 33% sits with its ten largest clones. The source material was CD8+ effector memory T cells (TEM) sorted from PBMCs. Subset specified: effector memory CD8 T cells, CCR7- CD45RO+ CD95+. The receptor set was obtained from a human donor in good health.

The gene calls are TRBV13 and TRBJ2-7. CDR1 is PRHDT, CDR2 FYEKMQ, per germline (reference sequence). The CDR3 runs to 12 residues. CDR3 region: CASSLLGNEQYF.

Its frequency marks this clonotype as medium-sized. J is TRBJ2-7 and V is TRBV19; TCRdb selects TRBD1, and the lack of DNA leaves this call unchecked. The CDR3 spans 15 residues. Germline assignment: CDR1 LNHDA and CDR2 SQIVND (reference sequence). This CDR3 is CASSIAGGISYEQYF.

The CDR3 loop reads CSASAGGDPGEQYF. The chain joins TRBV20-1 to TRBJ2-7; lacking DNA, the TRBD1 call made by TCRdb goes unchecked. The V gene's germline CDR1 is DFQATT and CDR2 SNEGSKA (reference sequence). CDR3 length: 14 residues.

The chain couples TRBV13 to TRBJ2-7; checking the TCRdb D call of TRBD1 is not possible without DNA. Per germline, CDR1 PRHDT and CDR2 FYEKMQ (reference sequence). The CDR3 is 17 residues long. The chain's CDR3 is CASSLGGGQGSSYEQYF. The full variable domain, rest sourced from reference TRBV13 and TRBJ2-7, is AAGVIQSPRHLIKEKRETATLKCYPIPRHDTVYWYQQGPGQDPQFLISFYEKMQSDKGSIPDRFSAQQFSDYHSELNMSSLELGDSALYFCASSLGGGQGSSYEQYFGPGTRLTVT.

This clonotype is called large based on its frequency. CDR3 region: CASSARSGTGSDEQFF. The gene calls are TRBV27 and TRBJ2-1; there is no DNA to check the TCRdb D call of TRBD1. CDR1 and CDR2 from the germline V gene are MNHEY and SMNVEV (reference sequence). This CDR3 region has 16 residues.

CDR3 region: CASSLRTAPQETQYF. This rearrangement joins TRBV28 to TRBJ2-5; TCRdb's assignment of TRBD1 cannot be checked, as there is no DNA. CDR1 and CDR2 from the germline V gene are MDHEN and SYDVKM. The CDR3 sequence is 15 residues long.

The CDR3 spells CASRARRGLSEKLFF. The chain is built from TRBV25-1 and TRBJ1-4; TCRdb picks TRBD1, but there is no DNA to check that call. The germline gives CDR1 MGHDK, CDR2 SYGVNS. This CDR3 is built from 15 residues.

The chain couples TRBV18 to TRBJ2-1; the TCRdb call, TRBD2, lacks DNA for checking. Looked up from germline, CDR1 is KGHSH and CDR2 is LQKENI. This CDR3 is built from 14 residues. This chain's CDR3 is CASSPPLGISEQFF.

The chain uses TRBV7-8 and TRBJ2-7; TCRdb's D gene call, TRBD1, goes unchecked for lack of DNA. The CDR3 totals 15 residues. Germline CDR1 SGHVS, CDR2 FQNEAQ. CDR3: CASSPGQGISYEQYF.